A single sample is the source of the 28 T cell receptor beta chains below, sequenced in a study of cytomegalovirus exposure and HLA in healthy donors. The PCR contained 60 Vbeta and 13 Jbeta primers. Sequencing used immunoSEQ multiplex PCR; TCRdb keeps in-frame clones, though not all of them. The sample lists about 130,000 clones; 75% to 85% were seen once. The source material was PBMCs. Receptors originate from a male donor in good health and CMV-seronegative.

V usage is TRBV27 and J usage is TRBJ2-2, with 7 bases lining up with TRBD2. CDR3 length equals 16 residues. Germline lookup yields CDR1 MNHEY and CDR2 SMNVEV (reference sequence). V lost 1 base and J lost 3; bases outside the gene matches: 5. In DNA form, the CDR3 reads TGTGCCAGCAGTTTATGGGGAGGGGACTACACCGGGGAGCTGTTTTTT. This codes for CASSLWGGDYTGELFF.

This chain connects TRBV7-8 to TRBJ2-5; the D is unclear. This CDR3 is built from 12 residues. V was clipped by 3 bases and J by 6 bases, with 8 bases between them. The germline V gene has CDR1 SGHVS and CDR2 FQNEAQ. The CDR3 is CASSLVRKTQYF. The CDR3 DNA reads TGTGCCAGCAGCTTGGTGCGGAAGACCCAGTACTTC.

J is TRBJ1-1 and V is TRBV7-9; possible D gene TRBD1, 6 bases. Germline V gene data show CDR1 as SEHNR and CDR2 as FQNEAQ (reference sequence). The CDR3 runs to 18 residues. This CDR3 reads CSFLDGYLAHLGGDEAFF. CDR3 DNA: TGTTCCTTCCTTGACGGGTACCTGGCACATCTAGGGGGGGATGAAGCTTTCTTT. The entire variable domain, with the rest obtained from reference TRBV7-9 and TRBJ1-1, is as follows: DTGVSQNPRHKITKRGQNVTFRCDPISEHNRLYWYRQTLGQGPEFLTYFQNEAQLEKSRLLSDRFSAERPKGSFSTLEIQRTEQGDSAMYLCSFLDGYLAHLGGDEAFFGQGTRLTVV.

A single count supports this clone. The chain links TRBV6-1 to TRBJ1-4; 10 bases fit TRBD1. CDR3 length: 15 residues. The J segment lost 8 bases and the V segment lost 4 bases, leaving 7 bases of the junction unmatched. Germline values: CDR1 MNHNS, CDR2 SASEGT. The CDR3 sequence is CASSVGTGVLEKLFF. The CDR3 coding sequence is TGTGCCAGCAGTGTAGGGACAGGGGTTTTGGAAAAACTGTTTTTT.

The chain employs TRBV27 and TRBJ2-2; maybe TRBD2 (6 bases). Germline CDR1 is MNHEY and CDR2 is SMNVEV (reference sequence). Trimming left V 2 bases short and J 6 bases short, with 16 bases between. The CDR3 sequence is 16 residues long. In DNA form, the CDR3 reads TGTGCCAGCAGTTTAATCGGCCCTGCGGGGCCCGGGGAGCTGTTTTTT. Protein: CASSLIGPAGPGELFF.

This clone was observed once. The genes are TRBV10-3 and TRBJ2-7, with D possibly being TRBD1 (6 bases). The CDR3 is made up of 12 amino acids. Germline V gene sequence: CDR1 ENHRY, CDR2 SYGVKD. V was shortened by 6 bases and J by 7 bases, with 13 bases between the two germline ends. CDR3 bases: TGTGCCATCAGAGGGGGAGTGTTGGAGCAGTACTTC. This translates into CAIRGGVLEQYF.

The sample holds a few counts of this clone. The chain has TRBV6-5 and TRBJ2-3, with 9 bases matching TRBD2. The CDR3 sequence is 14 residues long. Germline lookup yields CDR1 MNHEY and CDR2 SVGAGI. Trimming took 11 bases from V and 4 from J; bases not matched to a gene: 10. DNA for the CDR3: TGTGCCTCGAGAGGCGGGGGGGCAGCAGATACGCAGTATTTT. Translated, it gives CASRGGGAADTQYF.

CDR3 region: CASSMDNDRGPVGNQPQHF. Here the CDR3 DNA reads TGTGCCAGTAGTATGGACAACGACAGGGGGCCGGTAGGAAATCAGCCCCAGCATTTT. The V gene is TRBV19, the J gene TRBJ1-5; 10 bases agree with TRBD1. Germline V gives CDR1 LNHDA, CDR2 SQIVND (reference sequence). CDR3 length: 19 amino acids. V gave up 3 bases and J gave up 4 bases; unmatched junction bases: 15.

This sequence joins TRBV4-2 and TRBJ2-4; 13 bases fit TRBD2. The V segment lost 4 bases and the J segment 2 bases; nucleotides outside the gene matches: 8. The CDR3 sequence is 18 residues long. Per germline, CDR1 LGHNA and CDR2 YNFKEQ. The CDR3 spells CASSPGLAGADTKNIQYF. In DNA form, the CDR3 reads TGTGCCAGCAGCCCCGGACTAGCGGGGGCGGACACCAAAAACATTCAGTACTTC.

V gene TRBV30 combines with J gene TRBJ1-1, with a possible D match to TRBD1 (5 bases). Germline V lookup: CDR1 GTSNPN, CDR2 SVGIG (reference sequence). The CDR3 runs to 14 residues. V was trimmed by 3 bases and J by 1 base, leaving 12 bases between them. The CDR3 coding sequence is TGTGCCTGGAGGGGGAGGACACCGAACACTGAAGCTTTCTTT. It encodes CAWRGRTPNTEAFF.

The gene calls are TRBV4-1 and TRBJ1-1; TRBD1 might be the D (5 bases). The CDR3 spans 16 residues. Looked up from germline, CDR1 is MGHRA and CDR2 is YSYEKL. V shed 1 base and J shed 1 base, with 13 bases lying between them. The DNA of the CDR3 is TGCGCCAGCAGCCAAGTTTGGACAAATCCGAACACTGAAGCTTTCTTT. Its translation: CASSQVWTNPNTEAFF.

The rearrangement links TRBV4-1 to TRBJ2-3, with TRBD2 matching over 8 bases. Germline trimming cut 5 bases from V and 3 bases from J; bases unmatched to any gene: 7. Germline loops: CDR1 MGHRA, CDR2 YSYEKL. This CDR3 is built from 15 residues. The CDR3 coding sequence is TGCGCCAGCAGCTCAGATAGCGGGAAAACAGATACGCAGTATTTT. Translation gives CASSSDSGKTDTQYF.

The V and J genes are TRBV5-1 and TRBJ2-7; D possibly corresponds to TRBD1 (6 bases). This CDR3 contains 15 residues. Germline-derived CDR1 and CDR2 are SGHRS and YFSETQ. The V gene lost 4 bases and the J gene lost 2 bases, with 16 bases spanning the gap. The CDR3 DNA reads TGCGCCAGCAGCGGGGGCCGGACGGGACCCTACGAGCAGTACTTC. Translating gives CASSGGRTGPYEQYF.

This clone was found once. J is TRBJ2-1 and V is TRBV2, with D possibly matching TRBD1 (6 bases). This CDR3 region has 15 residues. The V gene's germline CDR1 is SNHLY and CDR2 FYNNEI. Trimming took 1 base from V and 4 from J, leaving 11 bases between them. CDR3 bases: TGTGCCAGCAGTGAAGTAGCTGGACAGTACAATGAGCAGTTCTTC. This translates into CASSEVAGQYNEQFF.

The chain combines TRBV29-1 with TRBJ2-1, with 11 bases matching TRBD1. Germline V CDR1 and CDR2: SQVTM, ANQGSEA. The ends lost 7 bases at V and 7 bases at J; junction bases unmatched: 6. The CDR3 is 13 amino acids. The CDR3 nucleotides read TGCAGCGCCCGGGACAGGGGGTGGAATGAGCAGTTCTTC. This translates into CSARDRGWNEQFF.

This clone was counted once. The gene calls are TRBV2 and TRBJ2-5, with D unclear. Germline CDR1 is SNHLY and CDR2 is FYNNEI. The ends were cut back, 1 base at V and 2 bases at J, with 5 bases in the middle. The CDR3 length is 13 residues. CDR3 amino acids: CASSEGRQETQYF. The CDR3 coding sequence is TGTGCCAGCAGTGAAGGCAGGCAAGAGACCCAGTACTTC.

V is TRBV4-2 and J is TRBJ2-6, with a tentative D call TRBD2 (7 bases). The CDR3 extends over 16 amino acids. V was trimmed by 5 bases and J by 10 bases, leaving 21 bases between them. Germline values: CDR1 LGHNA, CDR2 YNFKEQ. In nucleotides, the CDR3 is TGTGCCAGCAGCTTGGGGGGGCCGGCGGTCTCAAACGTCCTGACTTTC. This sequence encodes CASSLGGPAVSNVLTF.

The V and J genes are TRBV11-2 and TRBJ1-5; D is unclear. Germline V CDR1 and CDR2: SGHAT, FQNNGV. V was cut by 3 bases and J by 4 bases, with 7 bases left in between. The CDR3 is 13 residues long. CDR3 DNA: TGTGCCAGCAGCTTGGTCAGGAATCAGCCCCAGCATTTT. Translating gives CASSLVRNQPQHF.

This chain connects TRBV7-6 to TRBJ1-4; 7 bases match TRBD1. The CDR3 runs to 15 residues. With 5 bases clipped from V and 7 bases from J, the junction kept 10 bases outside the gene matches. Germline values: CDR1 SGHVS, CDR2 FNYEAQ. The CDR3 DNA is TGTGCCAGCAGCGCGAGGCAGGGGGTCGGTGAAAAACTGTTTTTT. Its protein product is CASSARQGVGEKLFF.

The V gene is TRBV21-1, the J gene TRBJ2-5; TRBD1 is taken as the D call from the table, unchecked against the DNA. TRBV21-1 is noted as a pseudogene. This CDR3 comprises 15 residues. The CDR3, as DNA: TGTGCCAGCAGCATACACAGGGCTGGGGGAGAGACCCAGTACTTC. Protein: CASSIHRAGGETQYF.

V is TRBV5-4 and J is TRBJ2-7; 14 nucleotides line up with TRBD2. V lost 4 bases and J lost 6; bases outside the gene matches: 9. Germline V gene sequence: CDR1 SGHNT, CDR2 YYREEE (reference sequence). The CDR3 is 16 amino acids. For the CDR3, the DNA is TGTGCCAGCAGCCTGGGACTAGCGGGAGTAAGGCGCGAGCAGTACTTC. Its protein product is CASSLGLAGVRREQYF.

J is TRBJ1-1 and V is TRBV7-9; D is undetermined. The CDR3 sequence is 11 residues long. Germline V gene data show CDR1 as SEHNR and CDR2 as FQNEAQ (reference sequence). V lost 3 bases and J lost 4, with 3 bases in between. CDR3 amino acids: CASSFSTEAFF. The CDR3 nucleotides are TGTGCCAGCAGCTTCTCCACTGAAGCTTTCTTT. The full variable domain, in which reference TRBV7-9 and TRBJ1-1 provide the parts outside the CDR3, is DTGVSQNPRHKITKRGQNVTFRCDPISEHNRLYWYRQTLGQGPEFLTYFQNEAQLEKSRLLSDRFSAERPKGSFSTLEIQRTEQGDSAMYLCASSFSTEAFFGQGTRLTVV.

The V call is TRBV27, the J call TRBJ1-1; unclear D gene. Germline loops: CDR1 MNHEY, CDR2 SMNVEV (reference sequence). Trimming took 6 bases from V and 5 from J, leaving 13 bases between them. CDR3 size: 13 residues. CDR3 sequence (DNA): TGTGCCAGCAGAAGAGGGCGACGGACTGAAGCTTTCTTT. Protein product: CASRRGRRTEAFF.

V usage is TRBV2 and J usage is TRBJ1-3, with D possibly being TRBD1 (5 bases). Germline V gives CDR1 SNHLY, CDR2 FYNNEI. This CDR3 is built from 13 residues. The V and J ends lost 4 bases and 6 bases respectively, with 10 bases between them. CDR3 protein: CASSGGRENTIYF. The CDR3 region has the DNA TGTGCCAGCAGTGGGGGCAGGGAAAACACCATATATTTT.

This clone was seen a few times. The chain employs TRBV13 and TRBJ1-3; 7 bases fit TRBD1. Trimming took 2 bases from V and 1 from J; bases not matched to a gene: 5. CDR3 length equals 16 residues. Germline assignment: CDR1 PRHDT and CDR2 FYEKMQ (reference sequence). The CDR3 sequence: CASSLNRGRSGNTIYF. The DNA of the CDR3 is TGTGCCAGCAGCTTAAACAGGGGCAGGTCTGGAAACACCATATATTTT.

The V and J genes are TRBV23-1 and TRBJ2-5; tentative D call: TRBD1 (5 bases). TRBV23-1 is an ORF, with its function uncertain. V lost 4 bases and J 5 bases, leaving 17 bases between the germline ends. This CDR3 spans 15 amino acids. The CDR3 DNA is TGCGCCAGCAGTCGTTTCCAGGGCCGTAAGGAGACCCAGTACTTC. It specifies CASSRFQGRKETQYF.

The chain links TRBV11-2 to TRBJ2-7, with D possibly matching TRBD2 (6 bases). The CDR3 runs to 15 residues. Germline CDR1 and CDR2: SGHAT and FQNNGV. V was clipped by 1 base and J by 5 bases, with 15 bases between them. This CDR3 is CASSLAAGNKDEQYF. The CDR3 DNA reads TGTGCCAGCAGCTTAGCGGCGGGGAATAAGGACGAGCAGTACTTC. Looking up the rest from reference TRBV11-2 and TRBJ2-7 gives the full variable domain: EAGVAQSPRYKIIEKRQSVAFWCNPISGHATLYWYQQILGQGPKLLIQFQNNGVVDDSQLPKDRFSAERLKGVDSTLKIQPAKLEDSAVYLCASSLAAGNKDEQYFGPGTRLTVT.

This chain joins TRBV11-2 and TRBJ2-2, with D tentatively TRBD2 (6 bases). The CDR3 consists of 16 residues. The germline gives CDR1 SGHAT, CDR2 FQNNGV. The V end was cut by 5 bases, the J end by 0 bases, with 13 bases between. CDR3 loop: CASSRQRVANTGELFF. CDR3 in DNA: TGTGCCAGCAGCCGCCAGCGGGTGGCGAACACCGGGGAGCTGTTTTTT.